These T cell receptor beta chains were read from a single sample in a study of cytomegalovirus exposure and HLA in healthy donors. TCRdb's copy holds only in-frame clones and misses some; the assay was immunoSEQ multiplex PCR. The sample carries about 130,000 clones, roughly 80% recorded once. Sample: PBMCs. The origin of the receptors is a girl aged 2-15 years in good health and CMV-seronegative. CDR3s leave out the opening cysteine and the closing phenylalanine or tryptophan.

CDR3	V	J
ASSRDSLNSGGYT	TRBV27	TRBJ1-2
ASSPPGLAGGPTGELF	TRBV28	TRBJ2-2
ASSLGLPDAEAF	TRBV6-5	TRBJ1-1
ASSLAYEAGDTQY	TRBV5-6	TRBJ2-3
ASSGSGRPNTGELF	TRBV25-1	TRBJ2-2
ASRRRVEAGAKQNTDTQY	TRBV12-2	TRBJ2-3
ASSLGFGTKAYEQY	TRBV5-4	TRBJ2-7
ASSGRDSRGSPLH	TRBV6-1	TRBJ1-6
ASGTGSTNEKLF	TRBV7-9	TRBJ1-4
AISAFTDTQY	TRBV10-3	TRBJ2-3
ASSYRRANTEAF	TRBV6-5	TRBJ1-1
ASSSSGQGLKGAGELF	TRBV5-1	TRBJ2-2
AWSSLAGAAYEQY	TRBV30	TRBJ2-7
ASRNSDLTDTQY	TRBV13	TRBJ2-3
ASTTTGTSTDTQY	TRBV5-1	TRBJ2-3
AGQTGGPDTQY	TRBV6-1	TRBJ2-3
ASGEGGVSSYNEQF	TRBV9	TRBJ2-1
ASSLAKTGTNSGELF	TRBV7-9	TRBJ2-2
AWSVGQRQRAEQY	TRBV30	TRBJ2-7
ASSPRGGYPASVEQF	TRBV7-9	TRBJ2-1
ASSQLHLSLGQGASEAF	TRBV18	TRBJ1-1
ASSPGRSYGYT	TRBV19	TRBJ1-2
ASSNLYQHGQYGYT	TRBV21-1	TRBJ1-2
ASSELPSGSGEQF	TRBV6-1	TRBJ2-1
ASTKRDSYNEQF	TRBV6-6	TRBJ2-1
ASSHLSGSTDTQY	TRBV10-1	TRBJ2-3
ASSPNPGGNNEQF	TRBV6-4	TRBJ2-1
ASSSTEGTVYSGANVLT	TRBV9	TRBJ2-6
ASSQGRAGNLNNEQF	TRBV4-1	TRBJ2-1
SAGTGAHEQY	TRBV29-1	TRBJ2-7
ASSVASGVAYEQY	TRBV9	.
ASSGKRGGTGELF	TRBV9	TRBJ2-2
ASTSILEQF	TRBV6-1	TRBJ2-1
ASSQHPSGDRDDNEQF	TRBV4-2	TRBJ2-1
ASSQDFTPRGQETQY	TRBV4-1	TRBJ2-5
ASSSPPLLAVSTDTQY	TRBV11-1	TRBJ2-3
ASSLAGTSREQY	TRBV5-1	.
ASSPPTGDAYGYT	TRBV18	TRBJ1-2
ASSLRQGAEEQY	TRBV7-2	TRBJ2-7
SVRGSYEQY	TRBV29-1	TRBJ2-7
ASSPGVGEQF	TRBV4-2	TRBJ2-1